This TCR beta chain was identified in a study of blood T cell repertoires in COVID-19. Original processing methods: Reference gene primer amplification in the assay estimated nucleated cell counts. The protocol was immunoSEQ multiplex PCR, while the TCRdb copy is restricted to in-frame clones and leaves out a portion. V and J calls and clone size come straight from that table; D and trimming were deduced from the DNA. This table holds roughly 250,000 clones, 85% found once. The CDR3 totals 12 residues. Germline lookup yields CDR1 SGHAT and CDR2 FQNNGV. The V end was cut by 0 bases, the J end by 12 bases, with 11 bases between.

V and J are TRBV11-2 and TRBJ1-2; no firm D call. The TCR sequence derives from a woman in her sixties with active or convalescent COVID-19. The source material was peripheral blood. The CDR3 here is CASSLDPGNNTF. The CDR3 DNA is TGTGCCAGCAGCTTAGATCCAGGAAATAACACCTTC.